The 6 T cell receptor beta chains presented below share a single source sample, sequenced in a study of CD8 T cells in ankylosing spondylitis. A single record per CDR3 protein comes from TCRdb applying MiXCR to the 5' RACE reads. The sample has approximately 92,000 distinct CDR3 sequences, just under 9% seen once. The sequencing input was blood, either unsorted or a sorted T cell fraction (not recorded which). The source of these receptors is a male donor with ankylosing spondylitis or in good health (not recorded which).

Ten or more counts support this clonotype. The chain is built from TRBV3-1 and TRBJ2-2, with D perhaps assigned TRBD1 or TRBD2 (5 bases each). V was trimmed by 4 bases and J by 7 bases, leaving 13 bases between them. The CDR3 length is 14 residues. Germline V lookup: CDR1 LGHDT, CDR2 YNNKEL (reference sequence). The CDR3 is CASSLLGAGGELFF. The CDR3 bases are TGTGCCAGCAGCCTTCTCGGGGCTGGCGGGGAGCTGTTTTTT.

Ten or more counts support this clonotype. V gene TRBV9 combines with J gene TRBJ1-2, with 7 bases aligning to TRBD1. This CDR3 region has 15 residues. Per germline, CDR1 SGDLS and CDR2 YYNGEE. V shed 3 bases, J shed 1 base, and the junction held 6 bases outside the gene matches. The CDR3 loop reads CASSEWQGDNYGYTF. CDR3 sequence (DNA): TGTGCCAGCAGCGAATGGCAGGGGGATAACTATGGCTACACCTTC.

Ten or more counts support this clonotype. The gene calls are TRBV10-3 and TRBJ2-7; D is undetermined. CDR1 is ENHRY, CDR2 SYGVKD, per germline. The CDR3 runs 12 residues. V lost 0 bases, J lost 5 bases, and 5 bases lay in between. Written as DNA, the CDR3 is TGTGCCATCAGTGAGTCGAAGGACGAGCAGTACTTC. The encoded protein is CAISESKDEQYF.

This clonotype appeared many times. This rearrangement joins TRBV20-1 to TRBJ2-1; perhaps D is TRBD1 or TRBD2 (6 bases each). Trimming cost V 8 bases and J 0 bases, with 14 bases left between them. Germline CDR1 and CDR2: DFQATT and SNEGSKA (reference sequence). The CDR3 length is 14 residues. CDR3 loop: CSTSKGGSYNEQFF. The CDR3 nucleotides read TGCAGTACCTCTAAGGGGGGCTCCTACAATGAGCAGTTCTTC.

This clonotype was recorded at least ten times. The rearrangement uses TRBV20-1 and TRBJ1-5, with TRBD1 as a possible D gene (6 bases). This CDR3 has 14 residues. Germline-derived CDR1 and CDR2 are DFQATT and SNEGSKA (reference sequence). V was cut by 2 bases and J by 7 bases, with 15 bases left in between. CDR3 residues: CSARSTGGGQPQHF. In nucleotides, the CDR3 is TGCAGTGCTAGATCGACAGGCGGGGGGCAGCCCCAGCATTTT.

There are many counts of this clonotype. The chain combines TRBV11-1 with TRBJ2-1; 8 bases line up with TRBD2. Trimming at V came to 5 bases and at J to 10 bases, leaving 4 bases not matched to a gene. The CDR3 is 12 amino acids. CDR1 and CDR2 (germline): SGHAT, FQDESV (reference sequence). The CDR3 loop reads CASSKIAGEQFF. In DNA, the CDR3 is TGTGCCAGCAGCAAAATAGCGGGAGAGCAGTTCTTC.